The entry below gives a single T cell receptor (beta chain) sequence along with its context. Its antigen is currently unknown. The memory T cells were sequenced right after ex vivo isolation, without culture. Some clones are missing from TCRdb's copy, which holds only in-frame ones; the method was immunoSEQ multiplex PCR. Among roughly 23,000 clones listed, roughly 91% were seen once. The data were obtained in a study of CD4 T cell repertoires in COVID-19. Study-wide findings and caveats: Between roughly 6 and 26% of SARS-CoV-2 clonotypes also appeared in SARS-CoV and/or HKU1 spike cultures.

The material was central memory CD4+ T cells from blood, obtained before the COVID-19 pandemic. The clonotype originates from a human donor who had COVID-19.

The CDR3 sequence is CASSKDRGPAEAFF. In DNA, the CDR3 is TGTGCCAGCAGCAAGGACAGGGGGCCGGCTGAAGCTTTCTTT. The chain employs TRBV5-4 and TRBJ1-1, with 11 bases identical to TRBD1. J was trimmed by 6 bases and V by 4 bases; bases with no gene match: 5. This CDR3 has 14 amino acids. The V gene's germline CDR1 is SGHNT and CDR2 YYREEE (reference sequence).